What follows are 30 T cell receptor beta chains derived from one specimen sequenced in a study of blood T cell repertoires in COVID-19 (dated by TCRdb to the early 2020s). Receptor amplification or capture employed the immunoSEQ multiplex PCR assay. TCRdb mirrors the immuneACCESS table, restricted to in-frame sequences. Some clones are absent from its copies; in checked studies, under half trace to an unresolved V gene, and the reason for the others is unknown. The sample profile shows approximately 240,000 clones; roughly nine tenths of them were found once. Jointly, the top ten make up over 3% of the sample. The sequenced sample was PBMCs or T cells enriched from blood (not recorded which). The receptors were gathered from a woman aged 50 to 60 in a cohort exposed to, infected with or recovered from COVID-19 (not recorded which).

V is TRBV3-1 (or the pseudogene TRBV3-2) and J is TRBJ1-2; D is undetermined. This CDR3 region has 12 residues. Trimming left V 2 bases short and J 7 bases short, with 8 bases between. Germline CDR1 and CDR2: LGHDT and YNNKEL (reference sequence). This CDR3 reads CASSQQTGGYTF. Here the CDR3 DNA reads TGTGCCAGCAGCCAACAAACTGGTGGCTACACCTTC.

The genes are TRBV5-1 and TRBJ2-5, with 11 bases fitting TRBD2. The CDR3 length is 16 residues. Germline CDR1 is SGHRS and CDR2 is YFSETQ. V was pared by 6 bases and J by 1 base, with 8 bases of the junction left unmatched. The CDR3 protein is CASMKVAGGIQETQYF. DNA of the CDR3: TGCGCCAGCATGAAGGTAGCGGGGGGGATCCAAGAGACCCAGTACTTC.

This clone was counted a single time. This chain uses TRBV6-5 with TRBJ2-3; D is perhaps TRBD1 (5 bases). V was cut by 6 bases and J by 2 bases, with 6 bases left in between. The CDR3 loop spans 12 amino acids. Germline loops: CDR1 MNHEY, CDR2 SVGAGI. The CDR3 DNA sequence: TGTGCCAGCAGGGACACCACAGATACGCAGTATTTT. This translates into CASRDTTDTQYF.

V usage is TRBV19 and J usage is TRBJ2-7; 10 bases map to TRBD2. This CDR3 contains 17 residues. J gave up 4 bases and V 8 bases, and 17 bases lay outside the gene matches. Germline CDR1 reads LNHDA; CDR2 reads SQIVND (reference sequence). The CDR3 reads CASATSGNSPGGYEQYF. The CDR3 region has the DNA TGTGCCAGTGCAACTAGCGGGAACTCCCCGGGTGGGTACGAGCAGTACTTC.

This chain joins TRBV7-2 and TRBJ1-2; 7 bases are shared with TRBD1. Germline-derived CDR1 and CDR2 are SGHTA and FQGNSA. After removal of 5 bases from V and 6 bases from J, the junction contained 12 bases not matched to a gene. CDR3 length: 15 amino acids. For the CDR3, the DNA is TGTGCCAGCAGCCTAAGAGGGGGCCTGGTGGATGGCTACACCTTC. Translated: CASSLRGGLVDGYTF. Full variable domain (remainder filled in from reference TRBV7-2 and TRBJ1-2): GAGVSQSPSNKVTEKGKDVELRCDPISGHTALYWYRQSLGQGLEFLIYFQGNSAPDKSGLPSDRFSAERTGGSVSTLTIQRTQQEDSAVYLCASSLRGGLVDGYTFGSGTRLTVV.

V is TRBV7-2 and J is TRBJ1-1, with D possibly matching TRBD1 (5 bases). Germline loops: CDR1 SGHTA, CDR2 FQGNSA. This CDR3 has 13 residues. The germline V and J ends were trimmed by 3 bases and 6 bases, with 11 bases remaining between them. Here the CDR3 DNA reads TGTGCCAGCAGCTTTGGGGGGAGCGCTGAAGCTTTCTTT. Its translation is CASSFGGSAEAFF.

The V gene is TRBV3-1 (or the pseudogene TRBV3-2), the J gene TRBJ1-6; 8 nucleotides align to TRBD1. The CDR3 covers 17 residues. Germline V lookup: CDR1 LGHDT, CDR2 YNNKEL (reference sequence). V trimming: 7 bases; J trimming: 1 base; junction bases outside the gene matches: 9. The CDR3 DNA reads TGTGCCAGCACCCTGGGCACAGGGGGATCCTATAATTCACCCCTCCACTTT. This encodes CASTLGTGGSYNSPLHF.

The chain carries TRBV28 and TRBJ1-5; D possibly corresponds to TRBD1 (5 bases). Trimming left V 6 bases short and J 7 bases short, with 22 bases between. This CDR3 is 16 amino acids long. Looked up from germline, CDR1 is MDHEN and CDR2 is SYDVKM. The CDR3 here is CASRSPGRGGGQPQHF. The CDR3 DNA sequence: TGTGCCAGCAGAAGTCCGGGACGGGGCGGGGGACAGCCCCAGCATTTT. Complete variable domain (other parts from reference TRBV28 and TRBJ1-5): DVKVTQSSRYLVKRTGEKVFLECVQDMDHENMFWYRQDPGLGLRLIYFSYDVKMKEKGDIPEGYSVSREKKERFSLILESASTNQTSMYLCASRSPGRGGGQPQHFGDGTRLSIL.

The chain couples TRBV28 to TRBJ1-5; 10 nucleotides align to TRBD1. The V segment lost 7 bases and the J segment 2 bases; nucleotides outside the gene matches: 8. This CDR3 comprises 16 residues. CDR1 is MDHEN and CDR2 is SYDVKM in the germline V gene. The CDR3: CASINRDRGRNQPQHF. The DNA for the CDR3 is TGTGCCAGCATCAACCGGGACAGGGGACGCAATCAGCCCCAGCATTTT.

The chain employs TRBV28 and TRBJ1-2; perhaps TRBD1 as D (5 bases). V was shortened by 3 bases and J by 2 bases, with 7 bases between the two germline ends. CDR1 is MDHEN and CDR2 is SYDVKM in the germline V gene. This CDR3 comprises 13 residues. The CDR3 reads CASSFRGNYGYTF. In nucleotides, the CDR3 is TGTGCCAGCAGTTTTCGGGGGAACTATGGCTACACCTTC.

The genes are TRBV7-6 and TRBJ2-1, with D hard to call. Per germline, CDR1 SGHVS and CDR2 FNYEAQ. V was trimmed by 3 bases and J by 5 bases, leaving 14 bases between them. The CDR3 covers 15 residues. CDR3 amino acids: CASSFLPHEDNEQFF. In nucleotides, the CDR3 is TGTGCCAGCAGCTTTTTGCCGCATGAGGACAATGAGCAGTTCTTC.

The chain carries TRBV20-1 and TRBJ2-1, with D unclear. Trimming removed 6 bases at V and 8 bases at J, with 11 bases between. Germline V gives CDR1 DFQATT, CDR2 SNEGSKA (reference sequence). The CDR3 runs 11 residues. CDR3 sequence reads: CSARLSHEQFF. The CDR3 DNA is TGCAGTGCCCGACTGTCCCATGAGCAGTTCTTC.

The genes are TRBV3-1 (or the pseudogene TRBV3-2) and TRBJ2-1; 14 bases are shared with TRBD2. V lost 4 bases, J lost 5 bases, and 1 base stayed unmatched. The CDR3 loop spans 15 amino acids. CDR1 is LGHDT, CDR2 YNNKEL, per germline (reference sequence). The CDR3 DNA follows: TGTGCCAGCAGCCGACTAGCGGGGGGGGACAATGAGCAGTTCTTC. The encoded protein is CASSRLAGGDNEQFF.

A word on this clone: A junction boundary mismatches the germline segment, possibly from a read error. The J gene is TRBJ2-7, the V gene TRBV7-7, with TRBD2 identical over 7 bases. Germline assignment: CDR1 SSHAT and CDR2 FNYEAQ (reference sequence). CDR3 size: 13 residues. The CDR3 spells CASSPGRVYEQYF. The DNA for the CDR3 is TGTGCTAGCAGCCCAGGGAGGGTCTACGAGCAGTACTTC.

This chain uses TRBV5-1 with TRBJ1-1, with 7 bases aligning to TRBD1. The CDR3 contains 15 residues. The ends lost 4 bases at V and 1 base at J; junction bases unmatched: 7. Germline values: CDR1 SGHRS, CDR2 YFSETQ. DNA for the CDR3: TGCGCCAGCAGCCACCAGACAGGGTGGAACACTGAAGCTTTCTTT. Translating it yields CASSHQTGWNTEAFF. Together with reference TRBV5-1 and TRBJ1-1, the CDR3 gives the full variable domain: KAGVTQTPRYLIKTRGQQVTLSCSPISGHRSVSWYQQTPGQGLQFLFEYFSETQRNKGNFPGRFSGRQFSNSRSEMNVSTLELGDSALYLCASSHQTGWNTEAFFGQGTRLTVV.

This chain uses TRBV2 with TRBJ2-7; no reliable D call. Trimming took 8 bases from V and 7 from J, leaving 12 bases between them. The germline CDR1 and CDR2 sequences are SNHLY and FYNNEI. The CDR3 consists of 11 residues. CDR3 nucleotides: TGTGCCAGCTCAGCCACCGGGGAGCAGTACTTC. The encoded protein is CASSATGEQYF.

For the CDR3, the DNA is TGTGCCAGCAGTTTACCCAGGGCGGCCCCCCAAGAGACCCAGTACTTC. This codes for CASSLPRAAPQETQYF. The chain joins TRBV28 to TRBJ2-5; D perhaps matches TRBD1 (5 bases). Trimming shortened V by 2 bases and J by 1 base, and 14 bases separated the two germline ends. This CDR3 is 16 amino acids long. Germline CDR1 MDHEN, CDR2 SYDVKM.

This sequence joins TRBV29-1 and TRBJ2-1; no reliable D call. The CDR3 is 13 amino acids. V was pared by 4 bases and J by 4 bases, with 11 bases between. Germline V gene data show CDR1 as SQVTM and CDR2 as ANQGSEA. The CDR3 DNA reads as TGCAGCGTTGTATACTCTCGATACAATGAGCAGTTCTTC. The encoded protein is CSVVYSRYNEQFF.

This clone was picked up one time. The V and J genes are TRBV19 and TRBJ2-5; TRBD1 is a possible D gene (5 bases). This CDR3 is built from 13 residues. Trimming took 3 bases from V and 5 from J, leaving 10 bases between them. From germline, CDR1 is LNHDA and CDR2 SQIVND (reference sequence). The CDR3: CASSIGRGETQYF. The CDR3 DNA is TGTGCCAGTAGTATTGGTAGGGGCGAGACCCAGTACTTC.

A few counts support this clone. The chain couples TRBV12-3 or TRBV12-4 to TRBJ2-7; TRBD1 matches 8 bases. This CDR3 comprises 13 residues. V lost 5 bases, J lost 3 bases, and 3 bases stayed unmatched. CDR3 amino acids: CASSRGQVYEQYF. DNA for the CDR3: TGTGCCAGCAGTCGGGGACAGGTCTACGAGCAGTACTTC.

The table lists this clone with a count of one. The rearrangement uses TRBV6-5 and TRBJ1-5; tentatively, D is TRBD1 (6 bases). V lost 8 bases to trimming and J lost 2 bases, with 10 bases between them. Germline lookup yields CDR1 MNHEY and CDR2 SVGAGI. CDR3 length: 13 residues. CDR3 protein: CASGGAGNQPQHF. The CDR3 DNA reads as TGTGCCAGCGGGGGGGCAGGCAATCAGCCCCAGCATTTT.

This rearrangement joins TRBV11-1 to TRBJ1-2; D unclear. This CDR3 contains 13 residues. With 4 bases removed from V and 7 bases from J, the gap between germline ends came to 13 bases. CDR1 and CDR2 (germline): SGHAT, FQDESV (reference sequence). The CDR3 is CASSSHGISGYTF. DNA for the CDR3: TGTGCCAGCAGCTCCCACGGGATAAGTGGCTACACCTTC.

DNA for the CDR3: TGTGCCAGCAGCTTAGTCGGACAGGTGAACACTGAAGCTTTCTTT. Encoded protein: CASSLVGQVNTEAFF. The chain carries TRBV7-2 and TRBJ1-1; 7 bases match TRBD1. The length of the CDR3 is 15 residues. The ends lost 1 base at V and 0 bases at J; junction bases unmatched: 2. The V gene's germline CDR1 is SGHTA and CDR2 FQGNSA.

The table lists this clone with a count of one. The chain links TRBV11-2 to TRBJ1-6, with D unresolved. Trimming removed 0 bases from V and 10 bases from J, with 13 bases in between. Germline assignment: CDR1 SGHAT and CDR2 FQNNGV. The CDR3 is 15 amino acids. The CDR3 DNA follows: TGTGCCAGCAGCTTAGATTCGGGTTTCCCCTCACCCCTCCACTTT. Protein sequence: CASSLDSGFPSPLHF. The whole variable domain, remainder taken from reference TRBV11-2 and TRBJ1-6, is EAGVAQSPRYKIIEKRQSVAFWCNPISGHATLYWYQQILGQGPKLLIQFQNNGVVDDSQLPKDRFSAERLKGVDSTLKIQPAKLEDSAVYLCASSLDSGFPSPLHFGNGTRLTVT.

The V and J genes are TRBV5-4 and TRBJ1-2; D ambiguous. Trimming took 2 bases from V and 8 from J, leaving 7 bases between them. The CDR3 consists of 11 residues. The germline V gene has CDR1 SGHNT and CDR2 YYREEE (reference sequence). CDR3 sequence: CASSLEGGYTF. Written as DNA, the CDR3 is TGTGCCAGCAGCTTAGAGGGAGGCTACACCTTC.

The chain joins TRBV18 to TRBJ2-5; no definite D call. With 6 bases removed from V and 5 bases from J, the gap between germline ends came to 13 bases. CDR1 and CDR2 (germline): KGHSH, LQKENI. This CDR3 has 13 residues. Here the CDR3 DNA reads TGTGCCAGCTCTTTCACGATTGAGGAGACCCAGTACTTC. Translating gives CASSFTIEETQYF.

This chain uses TRBV7-9 with TRBJ1-5; the D gene is possibly TRBD1 (5 bases). This CDR3 has 13 residues. The germline V and J ends were trimmed by 5 bases and 4 bases, with 9 bases remaining between them. Germline lookup yields CDR1 SEHNR and CDR2 FQNEAQ (reference sequence). The CDR3 loop is CASSPQENQPQHF. CDR3 nucleotide sequence: TGTGCCAGCAGCCCACAGGAGAATCAGCCCCAGCATTTT.

The chain joins TRBV30 to TRBJ2-2, with 7 bases lining up with TRBD1. Germline CDR1 reads GTSNPN; CDR2 reads SVGIG (reference sequence). With V trimmed by 4 bases and J by 6 bases, 5 bases remained unmatched. The CDR3 has 13 amino acids. This chain's CDR3 is CAWTGGSAGELFF. CDR3 bases: TGTGCCTGGACAGGGGGAAGCGCCGGGGAGCTGTTTTTT.

This clone was seen a handful of times. The rearrangement links TRBV27 to TRBJ1-1; D perhaps matches TRBD1 (6 bases). V dropped 3 bases and J dropped 3 bases, with 14 bases sitting between them. The CDR3 covers 15 residues. Germline V CDR1 and CDR2: MNHEY, SMNVEV (reference sequence). The CDR3: CASSFIGQRHTEAFF. As DNA, the CDR3 is TGTGCCAGCAGTTTTATCGGACAGAGACACACTGAAGCTTTCTTT.

The chain couples TRBV11-1 to TRBJ2-7; 12 positions agree with TRBD2. Trimming removed 0 bases from V and 3 bases from J; junction bases left unmatched: 0. Germline values: CDR1 SGHAT, CDR2 FQDESV (reference sequence). The CDR3 is made up of 15 amino acids. CDR3 loop: CASSLATSGGYEQYF. CDR3 coding DNA: TGTGCCAGCAGCTTAGCGACTAGCGGGGGCTACGAGCAGTACTTC.